This TCR beta chain emerged from a study of blood T cell repertoires in COVID-19. Germline lookup yields CDR1 MNHEY and CDR2 SMNVEV (reference sequence). V was pared by 8 bases and J by 8 bases, with 14 bases of the junction left unmatched. The CDR3 has 15 amino acids. Clones were sequenced by immunoSEQ multiplex PCR, and TCRdb holds only the in-frame ones, with some missing. This repertoire shows 110,000 to 150,000 clones, around 87% found once; its top ten account for approximately 10%. The chain has TRBV27 and TRBJ2-4, with TRBD1 matching over 8 bases. The material sequenced was PBMCs or T cells enriched from blood (not recorded which). The receptor's source is a man in his sixties who had recovered from COVID-19. This CDR3 reads CASAPQGQGVYIQYF. CDR3 sequence (DNA): TGTGCCAGCGCCCCTCAAGGACAGGGAGTATACATTCAGTACTTC.